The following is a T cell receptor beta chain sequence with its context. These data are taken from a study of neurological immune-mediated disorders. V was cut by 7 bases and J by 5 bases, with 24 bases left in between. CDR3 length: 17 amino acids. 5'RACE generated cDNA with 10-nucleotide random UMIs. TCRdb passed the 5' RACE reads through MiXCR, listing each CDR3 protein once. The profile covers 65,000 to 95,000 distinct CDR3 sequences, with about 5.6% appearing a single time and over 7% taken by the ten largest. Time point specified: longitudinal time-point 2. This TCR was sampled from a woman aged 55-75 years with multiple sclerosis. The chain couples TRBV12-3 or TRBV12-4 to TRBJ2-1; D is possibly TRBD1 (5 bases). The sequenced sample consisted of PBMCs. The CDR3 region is CASTPAASHLGDNEQFF. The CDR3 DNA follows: TGTGCCAGCACCCCCGCGGCCAGCCACCTAGGGGACAATGAGCAGTTCTTC.